This TCR beta chain was sequenced for a study of CD8+ T cells in alopecia areata. The wider study: Treated patients took oral tofacitinib at 5 to 10 mg twice daily. Study-level points and caveats: Persistence in scalp and blood during tofacitinib was observed for many expanded lesional clones. Tofacitinib significantly reduced both scalp clonality and expanded CD8+ clones among the top 100. The treated group had a single nonresponder, limiting CD8+ expansion-response conclusions.

A few counts support this clone. The antigen remains undetermined. Isolated RNA was reverse transcribed into cDNA used as the sequencing template. Here immunoSEQ multiplex PCR was the method, and the copy in TCRdb shows in-frame clones only, minus some. Among over 150,000 clones listed, 58% were seen once. CDR1 is SEHNR and CDR2 is FQNEAQ in the germline V gene (reference sequence). There are 13 residues in the CDR3. The V gene lost 4 bases and the J gene lost 5 bases, with 8 bases spanning the gap. Treatment here: oral pan-JAK inhibitor, 5-10 mg twice daily. The genes are TRBV7-9 and TRBJ1-4; D ambiguous. The clonotype originates from a human donor with alopecia areata. The sequences come from CD4+ T cells sorted from blood, collected at week 24, from a patient treated with tofacitinib. The CDR3 nucleotides are TGTGCCAGCAGCTGGGCGGAGAATGAAAAACTGTTTTTT. Translation: CASSWAENEKLFF.